One TCR beta chain is described in this entry. What it recognizes is unknown. The data were taken from a study of cytomegalovirus exposure and HLA in healthy donors. The wider study: Membership in the Caucasian-associated ancestry cluster was found for 75% to 85% of roughly 400 genotyped donors.

Study outcomes and limitations: Cytomegalovirus status was reportedly diagnosed by the classifier with high sensitivity and specificity. Later analysis identified a missense DCLRE1C variant that was linked to TCR beta V- and J-gene trimming. In a later analysis, an Asian-associated ancestry cluster reportedly showed fewer N-insertions than the roughly 700-donor mean.

The study ran its PCR with 60 Vbeta and 13 Jbeta primers. Only in-frame clones appear in the TCRdb table, and some are missing; sequencing was by immunoSEQ multiplex PCR. The sample gives about 100,000 clones, 60% to 85% of which show up once; more than 9% is in the top ten. Germline V gives CDR1 SNHLY, CDR2 FYNNEI. The CDR3 has 13 amino acids. Trimming stripped 6 bases from V and 6 bases from J, with 12 bases between. The chain recombines TRBV2 with TRBJ1-5; D gene uncertain. The sample taken for sequencing was PBMCs. This sequence originates from a man aged 45-60 years in good health and CMV-seronegative. CDR3 in amino acids: CASSLFVSQPQHF. CDR3 in DNA: TGTGCCAGCAGCCTATTCGTAAGTCAGCCCCAGCATTTT.